The rows below give T cell receptor beta chains drawn from one sample of a study of early T cells in non-severe SARS-CoV-2 infection. TCRdb re-called the 5' RACE reads through MiXCR, storing one row per CDR3 protein. The sample records 27,000 or so distinct CDR3 sequences, 6.6% being singletons. Sequences were obtained from whole blood. The receptors were gathered from an adult who was a healthcare worker with PCR-confirmed SARS-CoV-2 infection or an uninfected control (not recorded which). The CDR3 runs from the conserved cysteine through the conserved F or W. The D gene is left open where the match is weak. Rows may omit the clone size; those that give it use once, few, many or a size class.

D: TRBD2
V: TRBV7-2
size: .
J: TRBJ2-1
CDR3: CASSTTSGVNNEQFF
DNA: TGTGCCAGCAGCACGACTAGCGGGGTTAACAATGAGCAGTTCTTC

D: .
V: TRBV28
size: .
J: TRBJ2-7
CDR3: CASSPLWGVTYEQYF
DNA: TGTGCCTCCAGTCCCCTTTGGGGGGTAACCTACGAGCAGTACTTC

D: .
V: TRBV28
size: many
J: TRBJ2-7
CDR3: CASSSPPPRDEQYF
DNA: TGTGCCAGCAGTTCCCCACCCCCAAGGGACGAGCAGTACTTC

D: TRBD1
V: TRBV4-2
size: many
J: TRBJ2-3
CDR3: CASSQGYRGSTDTQYF
DNA: TGTGCCAGCAGCCAAGGTTACAGGGGGAGCACAGATACGCAGTATTTT

D: .
V: TRBV29-1
size: .
J: TRBJ1-1
CDR3: CSVWEGNTEAFF
DNA: TGCAGCGTGTGGGAAGGTAACACTGAAGCTTTCTTT

D: TRBD2
V: TRBV6-2/TRBV6-3
size: many
J: TRBJ2-1
CDR3: CASSPRLAGGIGEQFF
DNA: TGTGCCAGCAGCCCACGACTAGCGGGGGGGATTGGTGAGCAGTTCTTC

D: .
V: TRBV27
size: .
J: TRBJ2-5
CDR3: CASRHPGVVETQYF
DNA: TGTGCCAGCAGGCACCCAGGGGTGGTGGAGACCCAGTACTTC

D: TRBD1
V: TRBV7-6
size: many
J: TRBJ2-2
CDR3: CASSARDRVNTGELFF
DNA: TGTGCCAGCAGCGCCCGGGACAGGGTGAACACCGGGGAGCTGTTTTTT

D: .
V: TRBV20-1
size: few
J: TRBJ2-5
CDR3: CSASLARANQETQYF
DNA: TGCAGTGCTAGCCTGGCTAGGGCTAATCAAGAGACCCAGTACTTC

D: .
V: TRBV5-1
size: few
J: TRBJ2-6
CDR3: CASSLASPSGANVLTF
DNA: TGCGCCAGCAGCTTGGCCAGCCCCTCTGGGGCCAACGTCCTGACTTTC

D: .
V: TRBV20-1
size: many
J: TRBJ2-5
CDR3: CSAGEETQYF
DNA: TGCAGTGCGGGGGAGGAGACCCAGTACTTC

D: TRBD1
V: TRBV19
size: few
J: TRBJ2-7
CDR3: CASSMGQGYEQYF
DNA: TGTGCCAGTAGTATGGGACAGGGCTACGAGCAGTACTTC

D: .
V: TRBV5-1
size: many
J: TRBJ1-1
CDR3: CASSLLWMNTEAFF
DNA: TGCGCCAGCAGCTTACTTTGGATGAACACTGAAGCTTTCTTT

D: TRBD1
V: TRBV5-4
size: many
J: TRBJ2-5
CDR3: CASTLQGAGETQYF
DNA: TGTGCCAGCACCTTGCAGGGGGCTGGAGAGACCCAGTACTTC

D: .
V: TRBV28
size: many
J: TRBJ1-1
CDR3: CASSLGVRGTEAFF
DNA: TGTGCCAGCAGTTTGGGAGTTCGAGGCACTGAAGCTTTCTTT

D: .
V: TRBV6-1
size: .
J: TRBJ2-1
CDR3: CASSETAWNEQFF
DNA: TGTGCCAGCAGCGAGACAGCCTGGAATGAGCAGTTCTTC

D: TRBD1
V: TRBV18
size: .
J: TRBJ2-1
CDR3: CASSPYSAVASPGGEQFF
DNA: TGTGCCAGCTCACCCTACTCGGCGGTGGCTAGCCCAGGGGGTGAGCAGTTCTTC

D: .
V: TRBV6-2/TRBV6-3
size: many
J: TRBJ1-5
CDR3: CASSYSSGRGRDQPQHF
DNA: TGTGCCAGCAGTTACTCGAGTGGGCGGGGGCGCGATCAGCCCCAGCATTTT

D: .
V: TRBV6-1
size: few
J: TRBJ2-3
CDR3: CASSPGGTSTDTQYF
DNA: TGTGCCAGCAGCCCCGGAGGGACTAGCACAGATACGCAGTATTTT

D: TRBD1
V: TRBV5-6
size: .
J: TRBJ1-1
CDR3: CASSSPGQGNTEAFF
DNA: TGTGCCAGCAGTTCACCGGGACAGGGGAACACTGAAGCTTTCTTT

D: .
V: TRBV7-8
size: many
J: TRBJ2-2
CDR3: CASSSWLTLPLNTGELFF
DNA: TGTGCCAGCAGCTCGTGGTTGACTCTACCCTTAAACACCGGGGAGCTGTTTTTT

D: .
V: TRBV19
size: many
J: TRBJ2-3
CDR3: CASSVPLTGSTDTQYF
DNA: TGTGCCAGTAGTGTCCCCCTTACAGGGAGCACAGATACGCAGTATTTT

D: TRBD1
V: TRBV7-3
size: few
J: TRBJ2-2
CDR3: CASSSGQGAGELFF
DNA: TGTGCCAGCAGCTCCGGACAGGGGGCCGGGGAGCTGTTTTTT

D: TRBD1
V: TRBV3-1
size: many
J: TRBJ1-4
CDR3: CASSDRGYNEKLFF
DNA: TGTGCCAGCAGCGACAGGGGCTATAATGAAAAACTGTTTTTT

D: TRBD2
V: TRBV20-1
size: .
J: TRBJ2-1
CDR3: CSTHGGGSPNEQFF
DNA: TGCAGTACCCATGGGGGGGGGTCTCCGAATGAGCAGTTCTTC

D: .
V: TRBV12-5
size: many
J: TRBJ1-1
CDR3: CASGPILGTEAFF
DNA: TGTGCTAGTGGCCCCATTTTGGGAACTGAAGCTTTCTTT

D: .
V: TRBV5-4
size: many
J: TRBJ2-1
CDR3: CASSLALQALDSYNEQFF
DNA: TGTGCCAGCAGCTTGGCTTTACAGGCATTGGACTCCTACAATGAGCAGTTCTTC

D: TRBD2
V: TRBV5-5
size: many
J: TRBJ2-1
CDR3: CASSLVTSVMYNEQFF
DNA: TGTGCCAGCAGCTTGGTCACTAGCGTGATGTACAATGAGCAGTTCTTC

D: .
V: TRBV6-2/TRBV6-3
size: few
J: TRBJ1-3
CDR3: CASSDGTLDISGNTIYF
DNA: TGTGCCAGCAGTGACGGGACATTAGATATCTCTGGAAACACCATATATTTT

D: .
V: TRBV7-3
size: .
J: TRBJ2-5
CDR3: CASSSDRQETQYF
DNA: TGTGCCAGCAGCTCGGACAGACAAGAGACCCAGTACTTC

D: .
V: TRBV19
size: few
J: TRBJ2-7
CDR3: CASSKYGADEQYF
DNA: TGTGCCAGTAGTAAATACGGGGCTGACGAGCAGTACTTC

D: TRBD2
V: TRBV10-3
size: many
J: TRBJ2-2
CDR3: CAISESTGGGTGELFF
DNA: TGTGCCATCAGTGAGTCGACGGGAGGAGGCACCGGGGAGCTGTTTTTT

D: TRBD1
V: TRBV6-6
size: many
J: TRBJ1-1
CDR3: CASSYWGRGNADNTEAFF
DNA: TGTGCCAGCAGTTACTGGGGCAGGGGGAACGCCGACAACACTGAAGCTTTCTTT

D: TRBD1
V: TRBV12-3/TRBV12-4
size: many
J: TRBJ1-5
CDR3: CASSSGQGERGNQPQHF
DNA: TGTGCCAGCAGTTCAGGACAGGGTGAGAGAGGCAATCAGCCCCAGCATTTT

D: .
V: TRBV7-2
size: .
J: TRBJ2-3
CDR3: CASSLVGTASTDTQYF
DNA: TGTGCCAGCAGCTTAGTAGGCACAGCTAGCACAGATACGCAGTATTTT

D: .
V: TRBV14
size: .
J: TRBJ2-3
CDR3: CASSFSLTDTQYF
DNA: TGTGCCAGCAGCTTCTCACTCACAGATACGCAGTATTTT

D: .
V: TRBV19
size: many
J: TRBJ1-1
CDR3: CASRSTGMNTEAFF
DNA: TGTGCCAGTAGATCGACCGGCATGAACACTGAAGCTTTCTTT

D: TRBD1
V: TRBV7-8
size: .
J: TRBJ2-2
CDR3: CTSSLVHRGQAGELFF
DNA: TGTACCAGCAGCTTAGTACACAGGGGGCAGGCCGGGGAGCTGTTTTTT

D: .
V: TRBV7-2
size: many
J: TRBJ2-1
CDR3: CASSPGHQYEQFF
DNA: TGTGCCAGCAGCCCGGGACATCAGTATGAGCAGTTCTTC

D: .
V: TRBV7-8
size: .
J: TRBJ2-5
CDR3: CASSSERRRETQYF
DNA: TGTGCCAGCAGCTCCGAGCGGCGACGGGAGACCCAGTACTTC

D: TRBD1
V: TRBV7-9
size: few
J: TRBJ2-5
CDR3: CASSIQGAQETQYF
DNA: TGTGCCAGCAGCATCCAGGGGGCCCAAGAGACCCAGTACTTC

D: .
V: TRBV11-2
size: few
J: TRBJ1-6
CDR3: CASSLEGTLFSPLHF
DNA: TGTGCCAGCAGCTTAGAAGGGACGCTGTTTTCACCCCTCCACTTT

D: .
V: TRBV11-2
size: many
J: TRBJ1-4
CDR3: CASSFSQGNEKLFF
DNA: TGTGCCAGCAGCTTTTCACAGGGCAATGAAAAACTGTTTTTT

D: TRBD2
V: TRBV24-1
size: .
J: TRBJ2-5
CDR3: CATSEGDYQPTQYF
DNA: TGTGCCACCAGTGAAGGGGACTACCAACCGACCCAGTACTTC

D: TRBD2
V: TRBV27
size: medium-sized
J: TRBJ2-1
CDR3: CASTRGTSGDNEQFF
DNA: TGTGCCAGCACCCGCGGGACTAGCGGAGACAATGAGCAGTTCTTC

D: TRBD1
V: TRBV20-1
size: many
J: TRBJ1-2
CDR3: CSAPTGGWNYGYTF
DNA: TGCAGTGCGCCTACAGGGGGCTGGAACTATGGCTACACCTTC

D: .
V: TRBV6-2/TRBV6-3
size: many
J: TRBJ2-1
CDR3: CASSLVVGGYNEQFF
DNA: TGTGCCAGCAGTTTGGTAGTTGGGGGATACAATGAGCAGTTCTTC